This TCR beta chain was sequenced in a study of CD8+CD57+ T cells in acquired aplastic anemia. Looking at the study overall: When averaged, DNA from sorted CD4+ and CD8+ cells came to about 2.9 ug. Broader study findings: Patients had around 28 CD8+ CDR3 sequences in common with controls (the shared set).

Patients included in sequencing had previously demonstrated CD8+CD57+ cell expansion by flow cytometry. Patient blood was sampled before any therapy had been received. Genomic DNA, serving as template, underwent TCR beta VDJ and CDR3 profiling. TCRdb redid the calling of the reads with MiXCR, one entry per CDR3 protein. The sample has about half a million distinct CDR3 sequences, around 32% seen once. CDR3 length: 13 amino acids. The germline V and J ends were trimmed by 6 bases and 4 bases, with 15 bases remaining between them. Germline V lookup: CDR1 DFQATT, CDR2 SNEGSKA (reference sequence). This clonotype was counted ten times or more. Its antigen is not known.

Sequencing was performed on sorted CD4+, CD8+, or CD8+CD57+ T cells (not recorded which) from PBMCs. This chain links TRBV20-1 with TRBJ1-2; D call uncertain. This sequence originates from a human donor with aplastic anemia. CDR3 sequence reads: CSAPRGALYGYTF. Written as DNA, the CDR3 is TGCAGTGCCCCACGCGGTGCCCTCTATGGCTACACCTTC.